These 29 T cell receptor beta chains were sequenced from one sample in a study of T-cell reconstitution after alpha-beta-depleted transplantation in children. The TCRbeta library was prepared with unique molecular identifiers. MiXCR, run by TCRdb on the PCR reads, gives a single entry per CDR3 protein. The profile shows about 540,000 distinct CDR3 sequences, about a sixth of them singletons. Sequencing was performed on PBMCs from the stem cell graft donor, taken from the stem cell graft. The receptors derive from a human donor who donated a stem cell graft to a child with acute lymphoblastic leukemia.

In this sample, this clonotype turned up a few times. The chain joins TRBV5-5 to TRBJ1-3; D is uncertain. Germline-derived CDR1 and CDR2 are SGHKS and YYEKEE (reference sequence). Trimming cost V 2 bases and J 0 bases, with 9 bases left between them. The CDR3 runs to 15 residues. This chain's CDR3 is CASSFTAVSGNTIYF. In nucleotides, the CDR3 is TGTGCCAGCAGCTTCACAGCCGTCTCTGGAAACACCATATATTTT.

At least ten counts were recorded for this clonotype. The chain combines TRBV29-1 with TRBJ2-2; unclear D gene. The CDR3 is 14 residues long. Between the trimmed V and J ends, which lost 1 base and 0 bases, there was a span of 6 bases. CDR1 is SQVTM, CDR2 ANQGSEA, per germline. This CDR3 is CSVEGRANTGELFF. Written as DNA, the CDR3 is TGCAGCGTTGAAGGCCGAGCGAACACCGGGGAGCTGTTTTTT.

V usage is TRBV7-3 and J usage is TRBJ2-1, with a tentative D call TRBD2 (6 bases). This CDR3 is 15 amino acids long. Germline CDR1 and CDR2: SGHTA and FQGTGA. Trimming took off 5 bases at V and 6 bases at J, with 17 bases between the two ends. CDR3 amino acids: CASSDPTRGTNEQFF. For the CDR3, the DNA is TGTGCCAGCAGCGACCCGACTAGGGGTACCAATGAGCAGTTCTTC.

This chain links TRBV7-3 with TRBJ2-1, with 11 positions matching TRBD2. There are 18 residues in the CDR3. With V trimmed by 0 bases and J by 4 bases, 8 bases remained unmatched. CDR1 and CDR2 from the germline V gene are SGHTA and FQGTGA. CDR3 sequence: CASSLTNPGTSGYNEQFF. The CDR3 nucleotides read TGTGCCAGCAGCTTAACAAATCCCGGGACTAGCGGTTACAATGAGCAGTTCTTC. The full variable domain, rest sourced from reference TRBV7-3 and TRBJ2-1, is GAGVSQTPSNKVTEKGKYVELRCDPISGHTALYWYRQSLGQGPEFLIYFQGTGAADDSGLPNDRFFAVRPEGSVSTLKIQRTERGDSAVYLCASSLTNPGTSGYNEQFFGPGTRLTVL.

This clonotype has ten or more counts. The CDR3 DNA is TGTGCCAGCAGCGCCCAGCCCACAGATACGCAGTATTTT. Encoded protein: CASSAQPTDTQYF. The chain has TRBV6-4 and TRBJ2-3; no firm D call. The CDR3 loop spans 13 amino acids. V was pared by 6 bases and J by 2 bases, with 9 bases between. In germline, CDR1 is MRHNA, CDR2 SNTAGT.

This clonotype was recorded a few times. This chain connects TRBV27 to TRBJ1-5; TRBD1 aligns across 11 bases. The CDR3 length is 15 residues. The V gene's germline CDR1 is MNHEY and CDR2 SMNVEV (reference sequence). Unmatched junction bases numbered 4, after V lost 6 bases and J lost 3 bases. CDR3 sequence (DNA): TGTGCCAGCAGGGGACAGGGGGTTCTCAATCAGCCCCAGCATTTT. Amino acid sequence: CASRGQGVLNQPQHF.

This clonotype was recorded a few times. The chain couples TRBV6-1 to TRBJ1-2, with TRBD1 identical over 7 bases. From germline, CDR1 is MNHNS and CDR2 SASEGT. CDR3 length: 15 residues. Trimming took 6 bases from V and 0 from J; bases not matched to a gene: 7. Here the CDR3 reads CASRFIQGANYGYTF. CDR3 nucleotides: TGTGCCAGCAGGTTTATTCAGGGGGCTAACTATGGCTACACCTTC.

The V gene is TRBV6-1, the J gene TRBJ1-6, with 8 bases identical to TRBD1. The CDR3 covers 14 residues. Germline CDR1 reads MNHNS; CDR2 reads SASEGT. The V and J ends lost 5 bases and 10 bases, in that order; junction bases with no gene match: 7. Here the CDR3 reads CASSPGRGHSPLHF. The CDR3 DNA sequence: TGTGCCAGCAGTCCTGGCAGGGGGCACTCACCCCTCCACTTT.

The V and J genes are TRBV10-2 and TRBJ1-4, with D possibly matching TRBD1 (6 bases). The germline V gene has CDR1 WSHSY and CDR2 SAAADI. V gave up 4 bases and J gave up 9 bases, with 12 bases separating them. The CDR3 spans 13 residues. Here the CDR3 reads CASSGLTGQKLFF. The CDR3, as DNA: TGCGCCAGCAGTGGGTTGACAGGACAAAAACTGTTTTTT.

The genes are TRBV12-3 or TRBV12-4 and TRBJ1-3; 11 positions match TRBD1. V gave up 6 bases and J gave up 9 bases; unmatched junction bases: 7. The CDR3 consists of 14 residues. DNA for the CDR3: TGTGCCAGCAGGGGGACAGGGGGGTATGGCACCATATATTTT. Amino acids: CASRGTGGYGTIYF.

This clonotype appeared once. The CDR3 here is CASSQELRLAGVNEQYF. The CDR3 DNA sequence: TGTGCCAGCAGCCAAGAGTTGCGACTAGCGGGAGTGAACGAGCAGTACTTC. J is TRBJ2-7 and V is TRBV14; 12 nucleotides align to TRBD2. The junction had 8 bases not matched to a gene; V was cut back by 0 bases and J by 5 bases. The CDR3 runs 17 residues. Germline V gives CDR1 SGHDN, CDR2 FVKESK.

Here the CDR3 reads CASSIGTGGTDTQYF. CDR3 nucleotides: TGCGCCAGCAGCATCGGGACAGGGGGCACAGATACGCAGTATTTT. The chain joins TRBV5-1 to TRBJ2-3, with TRBD1 identical over 10 bases. With V trimmed by 4 bases and J by 1 base, 3 bases remained unmatched. CDR1 and CDR2 (germline): SGHRS, YFSETQ. The length of the CDR3 is 15 residues. The whole variable domain, filled in from reference TRBV5-1 and TRBJ2-3, reads KAGVTQTPRYLIKTRGQQVTLSCSPISGHRSVSWYQQTPGQGLQFLFEYFSETQRNKGNFPGRFSGRQFSNSRSEMNVSTLELGDSALYLCASSIGTGGTDTQYFGPGTRLTVL.

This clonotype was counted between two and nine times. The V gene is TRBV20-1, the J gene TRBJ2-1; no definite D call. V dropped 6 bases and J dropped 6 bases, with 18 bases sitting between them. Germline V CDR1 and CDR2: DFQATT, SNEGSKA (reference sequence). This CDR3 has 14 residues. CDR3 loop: CSAKSYSVGNEQFF. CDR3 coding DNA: TGCAGTGCCAAGAGTTACAGCGTGGGCAATGAGCAGTTCTTC.

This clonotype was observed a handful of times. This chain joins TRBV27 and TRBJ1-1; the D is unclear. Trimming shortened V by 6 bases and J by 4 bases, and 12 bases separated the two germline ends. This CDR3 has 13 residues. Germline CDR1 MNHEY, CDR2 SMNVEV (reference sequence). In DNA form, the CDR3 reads TGTGCCAGCAGGGTGTTAAGTGGCACTGAAGCTTTCTTT. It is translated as CASRVLSGTEAFF.

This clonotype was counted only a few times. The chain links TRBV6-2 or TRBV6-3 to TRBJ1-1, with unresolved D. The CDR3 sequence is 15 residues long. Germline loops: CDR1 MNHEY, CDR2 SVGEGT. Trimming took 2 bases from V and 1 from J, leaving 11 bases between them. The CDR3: CASSYTRTGNTEAFF. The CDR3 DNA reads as TGTGCCAGCAGTTACACCAGGACGGGGAACACTGAAGCTTTCTTT.

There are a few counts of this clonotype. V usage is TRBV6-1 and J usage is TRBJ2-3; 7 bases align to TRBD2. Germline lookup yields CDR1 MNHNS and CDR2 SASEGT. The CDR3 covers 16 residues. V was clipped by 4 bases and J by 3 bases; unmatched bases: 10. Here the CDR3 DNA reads TGTGCCAGCAGTGGCCTCCAGGAGCGGGGAACAGATACGCAGTATTTT. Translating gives CASSGLQERGTDTQYF.

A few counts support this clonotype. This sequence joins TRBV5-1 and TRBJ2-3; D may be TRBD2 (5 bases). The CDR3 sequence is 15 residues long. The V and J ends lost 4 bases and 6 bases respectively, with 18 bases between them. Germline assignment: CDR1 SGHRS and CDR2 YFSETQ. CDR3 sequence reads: CASSPEAGRWDTQYF. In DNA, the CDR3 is TGCGCCAGCAGCCCGGAGGCGGGCCGCTGGGATACGCAGTATTTT.

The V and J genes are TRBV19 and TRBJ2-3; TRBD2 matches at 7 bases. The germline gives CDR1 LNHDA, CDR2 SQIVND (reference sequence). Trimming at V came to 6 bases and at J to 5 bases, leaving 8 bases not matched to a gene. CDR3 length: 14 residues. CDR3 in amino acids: CASSLGVAGDTQYF. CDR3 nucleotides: TGTGCCAGTAGCCTAGGAGTAGCGGGAGATACGCAGTATTTT.

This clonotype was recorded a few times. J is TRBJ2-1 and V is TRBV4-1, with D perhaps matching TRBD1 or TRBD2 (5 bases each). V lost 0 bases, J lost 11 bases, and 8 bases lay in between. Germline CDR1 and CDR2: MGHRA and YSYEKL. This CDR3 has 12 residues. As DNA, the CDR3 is TGCGCCAGCAGCCAAGAAGGGGAGAAGCAGTTCTTC. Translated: CASSQEGEKQFF.

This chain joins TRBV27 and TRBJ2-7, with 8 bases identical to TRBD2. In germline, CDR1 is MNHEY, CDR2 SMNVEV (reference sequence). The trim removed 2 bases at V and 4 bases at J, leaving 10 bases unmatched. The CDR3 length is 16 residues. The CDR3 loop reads CASSLTPSGGAYEQYF. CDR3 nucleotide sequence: TGTGCCAGCAGTTTAACTCCAAGCGGGGGTGCGTACGAGCAGTACTTC.

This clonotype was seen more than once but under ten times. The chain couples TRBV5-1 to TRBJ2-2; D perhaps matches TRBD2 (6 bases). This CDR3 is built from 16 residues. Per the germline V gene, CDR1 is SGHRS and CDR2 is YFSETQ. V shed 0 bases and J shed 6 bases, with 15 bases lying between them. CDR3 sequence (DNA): TGCGCCAGCAGCTTGGGACTAGAACTAAACCCCGGGGAGCTGTTTTTT. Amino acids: CASSLGLELNPGELFF.

Here the CDR3 DNA reads TGTGCCAGCAGCTCTCCCCATAGAGGGACCGGGGAGCTGTTTTTT. The encoded protein is CASSSPHRGTGELFF. V usage is TRBV12-3 or TRBV12-4 and J usage is TRBJ2-2, with D tentatively TRBD2 (5 bases). The CDR3 consists of 15 residues. V was pared by 6 bases and J by 5 bases, with 16 bases between.

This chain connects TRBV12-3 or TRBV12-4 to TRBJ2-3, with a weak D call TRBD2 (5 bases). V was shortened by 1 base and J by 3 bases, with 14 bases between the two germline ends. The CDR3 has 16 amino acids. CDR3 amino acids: CASSLGGISGTDTQYF. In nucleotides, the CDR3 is TGTGCCAGCAGTTTAGGAGGGATATCCGGGACAGATACGCAGTATTTT.

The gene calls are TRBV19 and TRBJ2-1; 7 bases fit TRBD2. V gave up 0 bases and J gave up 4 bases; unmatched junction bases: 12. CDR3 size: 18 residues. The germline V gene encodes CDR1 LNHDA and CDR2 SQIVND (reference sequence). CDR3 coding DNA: TGTGCCAGTAGTATAGATACAAAGCGGGACGGCCCTTACAATGAGCAGTTCTTC. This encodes CASSIDTKRDGPYNEQFF.

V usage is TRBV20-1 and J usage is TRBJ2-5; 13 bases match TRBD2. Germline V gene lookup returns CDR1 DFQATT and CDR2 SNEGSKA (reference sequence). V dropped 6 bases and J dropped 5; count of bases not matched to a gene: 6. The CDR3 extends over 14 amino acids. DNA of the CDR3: TGCAGTGCCACACTAGCGGGAGGGCCGGAGACCCAGTACTTC. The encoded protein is CSATLAGGPETQYF.

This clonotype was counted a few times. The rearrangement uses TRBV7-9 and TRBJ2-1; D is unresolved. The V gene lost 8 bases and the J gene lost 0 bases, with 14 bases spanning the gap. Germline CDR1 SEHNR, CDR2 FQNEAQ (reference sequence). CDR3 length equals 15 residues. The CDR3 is CASSPRASSYNEQFF. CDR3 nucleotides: TGTGCCAGCTCGCCCCGGGCTAGCTCCTACAATGAGCAGTTCTTC.

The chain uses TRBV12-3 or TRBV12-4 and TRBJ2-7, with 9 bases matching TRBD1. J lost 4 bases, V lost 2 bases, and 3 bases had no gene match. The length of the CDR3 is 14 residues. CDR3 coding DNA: TGTGCCAGCAGTTTAAAACAGGGGGCGTACGAGCAGTACTTC. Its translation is CASSLKQGAYEQYF.

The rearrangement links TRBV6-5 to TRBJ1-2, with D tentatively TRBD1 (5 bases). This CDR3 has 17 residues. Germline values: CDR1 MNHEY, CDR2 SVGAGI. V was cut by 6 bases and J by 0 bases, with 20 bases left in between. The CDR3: CASSSPRWDSANYGYTF. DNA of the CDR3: TGTGCCAGCAGCTCCCCCAGGTGGGACTCAGCTAACTATGGCTACACCTTC.

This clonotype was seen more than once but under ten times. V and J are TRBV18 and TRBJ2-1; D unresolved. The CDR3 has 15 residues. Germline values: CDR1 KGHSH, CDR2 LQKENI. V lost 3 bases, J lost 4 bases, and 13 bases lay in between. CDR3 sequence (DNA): TGTGCCAGCTCACCGCCCGGAGTCAGGTACAATGAGCAGTTCTTC. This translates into CASSPPGVRYNEQFF.